This TCR beta chain was documented in a study of T cell repertoires in cytomegalovirus infection. Study-wide background: From public TCR beta signatures came an indication of both CMV infection and matching HLA type. Overall study results and limits: Carriers of CMV plus the relevant HLA were identified by cumulative public TCR beta family frequency. HLA-C-restricted CMV clonotypes gave the most frequent clonotype in two of eight donors.

The CDR3 consists of 15 residues. The V gene lost 7 bases and the J gene lost 5 bases, with 20 bases spanning the gap. Germline CDR1 is LNHDA and CDR2 is SQIVND (reference sequence). TCRdb passed the reads through MiXCR, listing each CDR3 protein once. The table shows approximately 250,000 distinct CDR3 sequences, with roughly 9.1% occurring only once. In its sample, this clonotype was seen many times. Its antigen remains unknown. The sequenced sample was PBMCs. The sequence derives from a human donor in good health (CMV status not recorded). Some clones in this sample may be carry-over from other donors' samples. The genes are TRBV19 and TRBJ1-1; a weak D match, TRBD1 (5 bases). CDR3 coding DNA: TGTGCCAGTAAAGACCATTTCAGGGTAGTAACTGAAGCTTTCTTT. Protein product: CASKDHFRVVTEAFF.